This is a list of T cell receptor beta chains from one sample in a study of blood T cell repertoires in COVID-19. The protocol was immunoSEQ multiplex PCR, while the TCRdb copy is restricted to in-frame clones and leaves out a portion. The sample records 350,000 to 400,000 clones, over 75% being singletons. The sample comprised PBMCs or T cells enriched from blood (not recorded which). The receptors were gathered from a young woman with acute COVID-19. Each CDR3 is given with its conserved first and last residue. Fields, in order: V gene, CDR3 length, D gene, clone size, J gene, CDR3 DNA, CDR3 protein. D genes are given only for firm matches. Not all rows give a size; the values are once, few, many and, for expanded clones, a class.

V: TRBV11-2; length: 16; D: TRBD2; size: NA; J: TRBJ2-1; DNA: TGTGCCAGCAGCTTCCCTACTAGCGGGGGCTACAATGAGCAGTTCTTC; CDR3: CASSFPTSGGYNEQFF
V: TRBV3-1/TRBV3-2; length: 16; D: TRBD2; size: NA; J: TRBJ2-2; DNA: TGTGCCAGCAGCCGGAAGACTAGCGGGGGTTCTGGGGAGCTGTTTTTT; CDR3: CASSRKTSGGSGELFF
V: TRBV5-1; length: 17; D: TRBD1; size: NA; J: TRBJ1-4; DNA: TGCGCCAGCAGCGCGGACAGGGGGAGGGCAACTAATGAAAAACTGTTTTTT; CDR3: CASSADRGRATNEKLFF
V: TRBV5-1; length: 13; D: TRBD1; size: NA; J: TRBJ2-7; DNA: TGCGCCAGCTGGGGACAGGGAGCCTACGAGCAGTACTTC; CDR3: CASWGQGAYEQYF
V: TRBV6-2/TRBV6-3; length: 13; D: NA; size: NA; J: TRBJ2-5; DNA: TGTGCCAGCAGTTACGACAGCCAAGAGACCCAGTACTTC; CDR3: CASSYDSQETQYF
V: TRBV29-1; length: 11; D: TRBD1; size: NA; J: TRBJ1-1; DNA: TGCAGCGGTGGGACAGGTTCTGAAGCTTTCTTT; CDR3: CSGGTGSEAFF
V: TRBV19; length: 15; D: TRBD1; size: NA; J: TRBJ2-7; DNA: TGTGCCAGTAGTCCTCAGGGACAGAGCTTCTACGAGCAGTACTTC; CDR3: CASSPQGQSFYEQYF
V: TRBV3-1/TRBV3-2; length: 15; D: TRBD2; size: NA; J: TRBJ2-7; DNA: TGTGCCAGCAGTGACCTGGCGGGGGGTACCTACGAGCAGTACTTC; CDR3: CASSDLAGGTYEQYF
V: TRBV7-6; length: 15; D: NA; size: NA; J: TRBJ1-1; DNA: TGTGCCAGCAGCCTTCTGGGGGGGGGTAACACTGAAGCTTTCTTT; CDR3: CASSLLGGGNTEAFF
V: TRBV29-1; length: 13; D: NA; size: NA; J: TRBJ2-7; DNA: TGCAGCGTTGAAGAAGGGGGGGCCTACGAGCAGTACTTC; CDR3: CSVEEGGAYEQYF
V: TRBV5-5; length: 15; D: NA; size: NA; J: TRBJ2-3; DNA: TGTGCCAGCAGCTTGTACTATCACCCCACAGATACGCAGTATTTT; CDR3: CASSLYYHPTDTQYF
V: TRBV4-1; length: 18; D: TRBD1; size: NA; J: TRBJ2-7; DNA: TGCGCCAGCAGCCAAGATCCCCCAGTCGTAGGGACAGGCCACGAGCAGTACTTC; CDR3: CASSQDPPVVGTGHEQYF
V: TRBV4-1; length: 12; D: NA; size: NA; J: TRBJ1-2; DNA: TGCGCCAGCAGCCAAGGAGTCTATGGCTACACCTTC; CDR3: CASSQGVYGYTF
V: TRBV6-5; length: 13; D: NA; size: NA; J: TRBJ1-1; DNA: TGTGCCAGCAGCCGAGAGACAAATCTTGAAGCTTTCTTT; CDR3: CASSRETNLEAFF
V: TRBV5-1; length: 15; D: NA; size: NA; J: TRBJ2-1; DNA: TGCGCCAGCAGCTTGACTACGCCCTCCTACAATGAGCAGTTCTTC; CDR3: CASSLTTPSYNEQFF
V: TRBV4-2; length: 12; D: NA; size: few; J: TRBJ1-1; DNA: TGTGCCAGCAGCCAAGGGCCCCGGGAGGCTTTCTTT; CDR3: CASSQGPREAFF
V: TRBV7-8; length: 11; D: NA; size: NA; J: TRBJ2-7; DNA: TGTGCCAGCAGCCCACTCTACGAGCAGTACTTC; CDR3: CASSPLYEQYF
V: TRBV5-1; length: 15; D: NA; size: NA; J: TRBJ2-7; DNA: TGCGCCAGCAGCCAAGGCCCCGGTGGGGGGAACGAGCAGTACTTC; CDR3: CASSQGPGGGNEQYF
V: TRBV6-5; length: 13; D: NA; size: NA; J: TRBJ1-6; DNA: TGTGCCAGCCGTCCAAATCCCGGTTCACCCCTCCACTTT; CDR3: CASRPNPGSPLHF
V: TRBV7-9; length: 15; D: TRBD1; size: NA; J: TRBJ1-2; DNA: TGTGCCAGCACCCCAGGGGGACAGGGGGCGTCTGGCTACACCTTC; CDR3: CASTPGGQGASGYTF
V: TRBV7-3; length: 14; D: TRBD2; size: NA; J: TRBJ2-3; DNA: TGTGCCAGCAGCTCTAGCGGGGGTACAGATACGCAGTATTTT; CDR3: CASSSSGGTDTQYF
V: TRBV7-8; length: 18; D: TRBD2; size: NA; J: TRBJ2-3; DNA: TGTGCCAGCAGCCACCGACTAGCGGGGGCGAAAAGCACAGATACGCAGTATTTT; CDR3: CASSHRLAGAKSTDTQYF
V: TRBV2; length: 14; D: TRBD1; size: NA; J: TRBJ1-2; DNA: TGTGCCAGCTGGTTGGGACAGGAGAACTATGGCTACACCTTC; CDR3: CASWLGQENYGYTF
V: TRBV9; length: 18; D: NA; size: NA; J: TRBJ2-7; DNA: TGTGCCAGCGTCGATCAGGTGATTGGGCAACCCGCAACTTACGAGCAGTACTTC; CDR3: CASVDQVIGQPATYEQYF
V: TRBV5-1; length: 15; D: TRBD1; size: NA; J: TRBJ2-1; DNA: TGCGCCAGCAGCGGCACGGGACAGGGGAGGAATGAGCAGTTCTTC; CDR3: CASSGTGQGRNEQFF
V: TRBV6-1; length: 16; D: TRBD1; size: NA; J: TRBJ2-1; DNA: TGTGCCAGCAGTGACGGAGACAGGGGCCCTTACAATGAGCAGTTCTTC; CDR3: CASSDGDRGPYNEQFF
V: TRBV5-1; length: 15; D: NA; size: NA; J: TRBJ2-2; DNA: TGCGCCAGCAGCTTGGACAGGGAGAACACCGGGGAGCTGTTTTTT; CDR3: CASSLDRENTGELFF
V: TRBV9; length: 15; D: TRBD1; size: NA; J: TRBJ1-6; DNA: TGTGCCAGCAGCAGCCGGGACAGGGTGAATTCACCCCTCCACTTT; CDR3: CASSSRDRVNSPLHF
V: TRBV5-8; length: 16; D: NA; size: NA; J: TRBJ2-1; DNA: TGTGCCAGCAGCTTGGATCCCACAGCGGGCTACAATGAGCAGTTCTTC; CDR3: CASSLDPTAGYNEQFF
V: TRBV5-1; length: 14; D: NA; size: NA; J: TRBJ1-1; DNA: TGCGCCAGCAGCCTATCGTTGATGAACACTGAAGCTTTCTTT; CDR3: CASSLSLMNTEAFF
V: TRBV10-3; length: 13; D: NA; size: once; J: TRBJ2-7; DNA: TGTGCCATCAGTGAGGGCCTAGCCTACGAGCAGTACTTC; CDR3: CAISEGLAYEQYF
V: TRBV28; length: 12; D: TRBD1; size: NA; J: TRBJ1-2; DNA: TGTGCCAGCAGTCCCGACAGGGCCGGCTACACCTTC; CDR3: CASSPDRAGYTF
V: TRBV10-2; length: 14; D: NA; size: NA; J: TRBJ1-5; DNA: TGCGCCAGCAGTGATTCGTCGTTAAATCAGCCCCAGCATTTT; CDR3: CASSDSSLNQPQHF
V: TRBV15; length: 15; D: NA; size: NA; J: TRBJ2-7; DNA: TGTGCCACCAGCAGAGATCTCGCGGCGAGCTACGAGCAGTACTTC; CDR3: CATSRDLAASYEQYF
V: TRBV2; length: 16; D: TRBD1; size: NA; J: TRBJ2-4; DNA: TGTGCCAGCAGAGATGGACAGGGGGTGGCCAAAAACATTCAGTACTTC; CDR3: CASRDGQGVAKNIQYF
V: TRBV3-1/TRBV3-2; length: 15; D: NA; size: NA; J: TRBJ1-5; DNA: TGTGCCAGCAGCCAAGAGCCAGGGACTCATCAGCCCCAGCATTTT; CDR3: CASSQEPGTHQPQHF
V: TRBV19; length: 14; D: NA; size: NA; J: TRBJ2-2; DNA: TGTGCCAGTAGTATACCCAGTAACACCGGGGAGCTGTTTTTT; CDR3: CASSIPSNTGELFF
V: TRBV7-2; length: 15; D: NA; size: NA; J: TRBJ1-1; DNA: TGTGCCAGCAGCTTAGAGGGACAAATGATCACTGAAGCTTTCTTT; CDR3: CASSLEGQMITEAFF
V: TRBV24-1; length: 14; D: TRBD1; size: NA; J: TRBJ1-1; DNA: TGTGCCACCAGTGAAGGGACAGGATACACTGAAGCTTTCTTT; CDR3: CATSEGTGYTEAFF
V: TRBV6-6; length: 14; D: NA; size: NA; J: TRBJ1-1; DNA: TGTGCCAGCAGTTTGACAGTCTTGAACACTGAAGCTTTCTTT; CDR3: CASSLTVLNTEAFF
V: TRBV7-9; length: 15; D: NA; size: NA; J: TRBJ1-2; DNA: TGTGCCAGCAGCTCGGGGGGAATCGTTCACTATGGCTACACCTTC; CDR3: CASSSGGIVHYGYTF
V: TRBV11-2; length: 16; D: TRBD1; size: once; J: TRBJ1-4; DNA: TGTGCCAGCAGCCCGGGGACAGGGGCAACTAATGAAAAACTGTTTTTT; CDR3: CASSPGTGATNEKLFF
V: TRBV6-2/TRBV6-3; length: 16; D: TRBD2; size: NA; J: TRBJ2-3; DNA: TGTGCCAGCAGTTACTCTAGCGGGGGGGCCCGGGATACGCAGTATTTT; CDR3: CASSYSSGGARDTQYF
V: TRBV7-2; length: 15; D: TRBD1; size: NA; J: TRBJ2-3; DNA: TGTGCCAGCAGCCCTGGACAGGGGGCCTCAGATACGCAGTATTTT; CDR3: CASSPGQGASDTQYF
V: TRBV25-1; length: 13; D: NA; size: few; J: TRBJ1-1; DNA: TGTGCCAGCTCAGACAACAGGGCCACTGAAGCTTTCTTT; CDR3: CASSDNRATEAFF
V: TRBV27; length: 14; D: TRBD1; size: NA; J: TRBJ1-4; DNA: TGTGCCAGCAGTCGGACAGGGAGGAATGAAAAACTGTTTTTT; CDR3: CASSRTGRNEKLFF
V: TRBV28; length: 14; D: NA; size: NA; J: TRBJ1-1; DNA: TGTGCCAGCAGTTTTACATATTCGAACACTGAAGCTTTCTTT; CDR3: CASSFTYSNTEAFF
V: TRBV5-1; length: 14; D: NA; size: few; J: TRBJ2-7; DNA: TGCGCCAGCAGCTTGACAGGGAATACCTACGAGCAGTACTTC; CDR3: CASSLTGNTYEQYF
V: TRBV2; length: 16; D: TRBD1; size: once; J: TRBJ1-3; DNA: TGTGCCAGCGTCCGGGACAGGGAGGTCTCAGGAAACACCATATATTTT; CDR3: CASVRDREVSGNTIYF
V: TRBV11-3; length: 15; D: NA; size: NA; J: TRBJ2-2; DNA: TGTGCCAGCAGCTTAGGGGCTCAAGGCAAGGGGGAGCTGTTTTTT; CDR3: CASSLGAQGKGELFF
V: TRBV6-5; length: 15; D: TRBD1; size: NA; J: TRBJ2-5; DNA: TGTGCCAGCAAAGACAGGGGGGAGCCCCAAGAGACCCAGTACTTC; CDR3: CASKDRGEPQETQYF
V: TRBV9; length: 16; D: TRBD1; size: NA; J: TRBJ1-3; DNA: TGTGCCAGCAGCGGATGGGGACAGGGAGTTGGAAACACCATATATTTT; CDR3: CASSGWGQGVGNTIYF
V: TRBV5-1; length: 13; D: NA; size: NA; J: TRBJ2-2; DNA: TGCGCCAGCAGCCAACGGGATAACGGGGAGCTGTTTTTT; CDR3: CASSQRDNGELFF
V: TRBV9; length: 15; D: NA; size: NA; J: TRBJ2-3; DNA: TGTGCCAGCAGGAAAGGGGGGGGTCCCACAGATACGCAGTATTTT; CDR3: CASRKGGGPTDTQYF
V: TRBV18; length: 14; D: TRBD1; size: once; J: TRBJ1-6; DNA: TGTGCCAGCTCACAGGACAGGGGATTTTCACCCCTCCACTTT; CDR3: CASSQDRGFSPLHF
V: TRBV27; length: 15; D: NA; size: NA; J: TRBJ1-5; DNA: TGTGCCAGCAGTCTCCGGATGGGGGGGAATCAGCCCCAGCATTTT; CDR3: CASSLRMGGNQPQHF
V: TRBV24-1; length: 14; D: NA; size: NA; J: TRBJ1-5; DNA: TGTGCCACCAGCCCAGCTCGGGGAAATCAGCCCCAGCATTTT; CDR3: CATSPARGNQPQHF
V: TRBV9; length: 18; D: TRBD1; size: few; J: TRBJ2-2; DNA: TGTGCCAGCAGCGACAGAGACCCTTGGACAGGGAAAGTCGGGGAGCTGTTTTTT; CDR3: CASSDRDPWTGKVGELFF
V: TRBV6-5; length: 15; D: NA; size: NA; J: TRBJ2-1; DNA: TGTGCCAGCAGTCGCTGGGGCCAGGGCGCAAATGAGCAGTTCTTC; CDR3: CASSRWGQGANEQFF